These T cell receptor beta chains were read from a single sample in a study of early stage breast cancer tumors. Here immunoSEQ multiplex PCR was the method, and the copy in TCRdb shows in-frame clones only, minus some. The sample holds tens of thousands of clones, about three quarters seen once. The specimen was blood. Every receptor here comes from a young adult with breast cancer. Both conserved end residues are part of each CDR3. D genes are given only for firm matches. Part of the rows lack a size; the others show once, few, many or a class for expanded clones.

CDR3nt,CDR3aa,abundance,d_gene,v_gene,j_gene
TGTGCCAGCAGTGGATCGAGGGAGGGGGCAATGAACACTGAAGCTTTCTTT,CASSGSREGAMNTEAFF,NA,TRBD1,TRBV25-1,TRBJ1-1
TGCGCCAGCAGTGAGGGGGAGACCCAGTACTTC,CASSEGETQYF,NA,NA,TRBV10-2,TRBJ2-5
TGTGCCAGTAGTTTCCAGAGGGACAGGGGCACAGATACGCAGTATTTT,CASSFQRDRGTDTQYF,NA,TRBD1,TRBV19,TRBJ2-3
TGTGCCAGCTCACTGGGAGTTCTCAGGGGGCGCGTAGGCTACACCTTC,CASSLGVLRGRVGYTF,NA,TRBD1,TRBV18,TRBJ1-2
TGTGCCAGCAGTGAATATGGGTTATACAGCAATCAGCCCCAGCATTTT,CASSEYGLYSNQPQHF,NA,NA,TRBV2,TRBJ1-5
TGTGCCTGGAGTAGGGGTAACACAGATACGCAGTATTTT,CAWSRGNTDTQYF,NA,NA,TRBV30,TRBJ2-3
TGTGCCAGCAGCTTAGCGGGTTCCCCCGGGGAGCTGTTTTTT,CASSLAGSPGELFF,few,NA,TRBV7-2,TRBJ2-2
TGTGCCAGCAGCCCAAATCCACCGACGGTGGGGAACACTGAAGCTTTCTTT,CASSPNPPTVGNTEAFF,NA,NA,TRBV11-2,TRBJ1-1
TGTGCCTGGAGTGAGGGACTAGCGGGAGGCGAGCAGTTCTTC,CAWSEGLAGGEQFF,NA,TRBD2,TRBV30,TRBJ2-1
TGTGCCAGCAGCCCCGCGGGTTCTTCCTACGAGCAGTACTTC,CASSPAGSSYEQYF,NA,NA,TRBV27,TRBJ2-7
TGTGCCAGCTCACTAGAAGGAAACACTGAAGCTTTCTTT,CASSLEGNTEAFF,NA,NA,TRBV18,TRBJ1-1
TGCAGCGTTGAAAGGGGAGGGACCCTGGGGGACGAGCAGTACTTC,CSVERGGTLGDEQYF,NA,TRBD2,TRBV29-1,TRBJ2-7
TGTGCCACCCAAAAGGGGAACGGAAACTATGGCTACACCTTC,CATQKGNGNYGYTF,NA,NA,TRBV2,TRBJ1-2
TGTGCCAGCAGCTTGGGCGGGTTTGCGGGATCAGATACGCAGTATTTT,CASSLGGFAGSDTQYF,NA,NA,TRBV5-5,TRBJ2-3
TGCGCCAGCAGCCAAGGGGACCCGCGGACTAGCAATCAGCCCCAGCATTTT,CASSQGDPRTSNQPQHF,NA,NA,TRBV4-1,TRBJ1-5
TGTGCCAGCAGCCTCCAGTACCCGGGGCCCGAAAACATTCAGTACTTC,CASSLQYPGPENIQYF,NA,NA,TRBV7-9,TRBJ2-4
TGTGCCAGCAGCCGGGACAGAGATAACTATGGCTACACCTTC,CASSRDRDNYGYTF,few,TRBD1,TRBV6-5,TRBJ1-2
TGTGCCAGCAGTGAATTGAGAGTGGGGGCCCCACGGTCCTACGAGCAGTACTTC,CASSELRVGAPRSYEQYF,NA,NA,TRBV25-1,TRBJ2-7
TGTGCCAGCAGCCTTTACAGGGTTCGTCAGCCCCAGCATTTT,CASSLYRVRQPQHF,NA,NA,TRBV7-2,TRBJ1-5
TGTGCCAGCAGTTTAGAGGGACAGGACAATCAGCCCCAGCATTTT,CASSLEGQDNQPQHF,few,TRBD1,TRBV27,TRBJ1-5
TGTGCCAGCAGTTCACGACAGGGACCGAACACCGGGGAGCTGTTTTTT,CASSSRQGPNTGELFF,NA,TRBD1,TRBV5-4,TRBJ2-2
TGTGCCAGCAGTTGGACCATAGGGGATACGCAGTATTTT,CASSWTIGDTQYF,NA,NA,TRBV6-5,TRBJ2-3
TGTGCCAGCAGTTTGGGTTCGGGCAATCAGCCCCAGCATTTT,CASSLGSGNQPQHF,NA,NA,TRBV28,TRBJ1-5